Shown below are 23 T cell receptor beta chains from a single sample sequenced in a study of cytomegalovirus exposure and HLA in healthy donors (dated 2017 in TCRdb). The library was generated by the immunoSEQ multiplex PCR assay. A mixture of 60 forward primers for TCR Vbeta segments and 13 reverse primers for TCR Jbeta segments was used in the multiplex PCR. TCRdb took over this immuneACCESS table, retaining in-frame rearrangements with V and J assigned. Such tables are incomplete; in checked studies, under half of the missing clones stem from an unresolved V gene, and the remainder is unexplained. This sample holds about 93,000 clones; roughly 79% were observed only once. Of the sample, 0.55% to 0.65% falls within the top ten clones. The material sequenced was PBMCs. These receptors all stem from a man between 25 and 39 years old in good health and CMV-seronegative.

The chain is built from TRBV2 and TRBJ1-5; D gene uncertain. The CDR3 runs to 12 residues. Per germline, CDR1 SNHLY and CDR2 FYNNEI. Trimming left V 11 bases short and J 1 base short, with 9 bases between. The CDR3 loop reads CAGGKSNQPQHF. The CDR3 bases are TGTGCCGGAGGGAAGAGCAATCAGCCCCAGCATTTT.

Of note for this clone: The sample has other DNA sequences that encode this CDR3 too. V is TRBV27 and J is TRBJ1-2; tentatively, D is TRBD1 (5 bases). Germline CDR1 MNHEY, CDR2 SMNVEV (reference sequence). This CDR3 contains 14 residues. The V gene lost 0 bases and the J gene lost 7 bases, with 12 bases spanning the gap. CDR3 nucleotide sequence: TGTGCCAGCAGTTTATCGTCGGGGGTGAGTGGCTACACCTTC. Its protein product is CASSLSSGVSGYTF.

The V call is TRBV19, the J call TRBJ1-5, with D maybe TRBD1 (6 bases). CDR1 is LNHDA, CDR2 SQIVND, per germline (reference sequence). V was cut by 5 bases and J by 0 bases, with 11 bases left in between. The CDR3 contains 15 residues. The CDR3: CASSETTGSNQPQHF. In nucleotides, the CDR3 is TGTGCCAGTAGTGAGACGACAGGTAGCAATCAGCCCCAGCATTTT.

The chain is built from TRBV2 and TRBJ1-6; possible D gene TRBD1, 6 bases. With 0 bases removed from V and 9 bases from J, the gap between germline ends came to 12 bases. Germline V gene data show CDR1 as SNHLY and CDR2 as FYNNEI. The CDR3 has 15 amino acids. The CDR3 nucleotides read TGTGCCAGCAGTGAAGCAGGGGGAAGAGGTTCACCCCTCCACTTT. Encoded protein: CASSEAGGRGSPLHF.

The chain combines TRBV14 with TRBJ2-3, with TRBD1 matching over 7 bases. Germline loops: CDR1 SGHDN, CDR2 FVKESK. CDR3 length equals 13 residues. Trimming cost V 4 bases and J 7 bases; bases outside gene matches: 5. Written as DNA, the CDR3 is TGTGCCAGCAGCCCCCAGACAGGGAATACGCAGTATTTT. Translation gives CASSPQTGNTQYF.

This clone was observed a single time. V is TRBV11-2 and J is TRBJ2-3; D perhaps matches TRBD1 (6 bases). V gave up 5 bases and J gave up 1 base, with 13 bases separating them. The germline CDR1 and CDR2 sequences are SGHAT and FQNNGV. The CDR3 extends over 15 amino acids. The CDR3 reads CASSDKQGGTDTQYF. CDR3 DNA sequence: TGTGCCAGCAGCGATAAACAGGGTGGCACAGATACGCAGTATTTT.

V and J are TRBV11-3 and TRBJ2-5, with 8 positions matching TRBD1. The CDR3 runs to 14 residues. Trimming took 5 bases from V and 7 from J; bases not matched to a gene: 9. Per germline, CDR1 SGHNT and CDR2 YENEEA. Here the CDR3 DNA reads TGTGCCAGCAGCCCAGGGACAGGCCTCGCGACCCAGTACTTC. It is translated as CASSPGTGLATQYF.

J is TRBJ2-4 and V is TRBV15; TRBD1 aligns across 8 bases. V was clipped by 4 bases and J by 1 base; unmatched bases: 6. This CDR3 has 16 residues. Germline V lookup: CDR1 LNHNV, CDR2 YYDKDF (reference sequence). The CDR3 loop reads CATSKLGDRAKNIQYF. The CDR3 nucleotides read TGTGCCACCAGCAAGCTCGGGGACAGGGCCAAAAACATTCAGTACTTC.

V gene TRBV27 combines with J gene TRBJ2-1; 9 positions match TRBD2. V lost 3 bases, J lost 6 bases, and 6 bases stayed unmatched. This CDR3 spans 15 amino acids. CDR1 MNHEY and CDR2 SMNVEV come from the germline V gene (reference sequence). The chain's CDR3 is CASSLSLAGTNEQFF. CDR3 bases: TGTGCCAGCAGTTTGTCGCTAGCGGGAACCAATGAGCAGTTCTTC.

This clone has a single count. This rearrangement joins TRBV18 to TRBJ1-1; 10 bases map to TRBD1. Germline V gives CDR1 KGHSH, CDR2 LQKENI. V dropped 3 bases and J dropped 3; count of bases not matched to a gene: 1. CDR3 length: 14 residues. The CDR3 spells CASSPGTGDTEAFF. The CDR3 nucleotides are TGTGCCAGCTCACCCGGGACAGGGGACACTGAAGCTTTCTTT.

The chain recombines TRBV5-5 with TRBJ1-2; D is perhaps TRBD1 (5 bases). V lost 4 bases, J lost 4 bases, and 14 bases lay in between. In germline, CDR1 is SGHKS, CDR2 YYEKEE (reference sequence). CDR3 length: 14 amino acids. The CDR3 DNA sequence: TGTGCCAGCAGCGTTGCGACAGCGGGCTATGGCTACACCTTC. Translating gives CASSVATAGYGYTF.

This chain joins TRBV5-8 and TRBJ1-2, with TRBD1 identical over 9 bases. The germline gives CDR1 SGHTS, CDR2 YDEGEE. V lost 4 bases and J lost 7; bases outside the gene matches: 5. The CDR3 is 13 amino acids. CDR3 in amino acids: CASSRGQGFGYTF. The CDR3 DNA follows: TGTGCCAGCAGCCGGGGACAGGGTTTTGGCTACACCTTC. Full variable domain (rest looked up from reference TRBV5-8 and TRBJ1-2): EAGVTQSPTHLIKTRGQQATLRCSPISGHTSVYWYQQALGLGLQFLLWYDEGEERNRGNFPPRFSGRQFPNYSSELNVNALELEDSALYLCASSRGQGFGYTFGSGTRLTVV.

There are a few counts of this clone. J is TRBJ1-2 and V is TRBV7-2; no definite D call. The CDR3 covers 13 residues. Germline CDR1 and CDR2: SGHTA and FQGNSA. The V gene lost 5 bases and the J gene lost 2 bases, with 9 bases spanning the gap. The CDR3: CASSPDSNYGYTF. The DNA for the CDR3 is TGTGCCAGCAGCCCGGACTCCAACTATGGCTACACCTTC. Based on the CDR3 plus reference TRBV7-2 and TRBJ1-2, the full variable domain is GAGVSQSPSNKVTEKGKDVELRCDPISGHTALYWYRQSLGQGLEFLIYFQGNSAPDKSGLPSDRFSAERTGGSVSTLTIQRTQQEDSAVYLCASSPDSNYGYTFGSGTRLTVV.

The V gene is TRBV5-1, the J gene TRBJ2-5; D is possibly TRBD2 (5 bases). Trimming cost V 0 bases and J 4 bases, with 7 bases left between them. The CDR3 length is 13 residues. Per germline, CDR1 SGHRS and CDR2 YFSETQ. CDR3 protein: CASSLDSGETQYF. Here the CDR3 DNA reads TGCGCCAGCAGCTTGGACAGCGGAGAGACCCAGTACTTC.

The J gene is TRBJ2-1, the V gene TRBV6-1, with 13 bases that match TRBD2. Germline lookup yields CDR1 MNHNS and CDR2 SASEGT. The CDR3 consists of 15 residues. After removal of 5 bases from V and 9 bases from J, the junction contained 7 bases not matched to a gene. The CDR3 reads CASSPTSGGAGEQFF. The CDR3 coding sequence is TGTGCCAGCAGTCCTACTAGCGGGGGGGCCGGTGAGCAGTTCTTC.

This clone was detected only once. The chain uses TRBV19 and TRBJ2-1; 10 bases are a match to TRBD1. Germline CDR1 is LNHDA and CDR2 is SQIVND (reference sequence). Losses at the gene ends were 3 bases for V and 4 bases for J; bases not matched to a gene: 6. The CDR3 has 16 residues. DNA of the CDR3: TGTGCCAGTAGTATCAACCGGGACAGGGGTTACAATGAGCAGTTCTTC. This translates into CASSINRDRGYNEQFF.

The chain uses TRBV5-6 and TRBJ2-2; no firm D call. This CDR3 has 15 amino acids. Germline values: CDR1 SGHDT, CDR2 YYEEEE. V was shortened by 0 bases and J by 2 bases, with 8 bases between the two germline ends. The CDR3 reads CASSLAQYNTGELFF. CDR3 DNA sequence: TGTGCCAGCAGCTTGGCACAGTATAACACCGGGGAGCTGTTTTTT. The variable domain in full, with the rest retrieved from reference TRBV5-6 and TRBJ2-2, is DAGVTQSPTHLIKTRGQQVTLRCSPKSGHDTVSWYQQALGQGPQFIFQYYEEEERQRGNFPDRFSGHQFPNYSSELNVNALLLGDSALYLCASSLAQYNTGELFFGEGSRLTVL.

This clone was observed a single time. The V and J genes are TRBV18 and TRBJ1-1; tentatively, D is TRBD1 (6 bases). The CDR3 has 15 residues. The germline V gene has CDR1 KGHSH and CDR2 LQKENI. Trimming shortened V by 6 bases and J by 6 bases, and 20 bases separated the two germline ends. The CDR3 spells CASSRNRVGPSEAFF. For the CDR3, the DNA is TGTGCCAGCTCGCGAAACAGGGTCGGGCCGTCTGAAGCTTTCTTT.

The chain has TRBV9 and TRBJ1-1, with D possibly TRBD1 on 6 matching bases. Trimming took 3 bases from V and 4 from J, leaving 13 bases between them. This CDR3 region has 14 residues. CDR1 and CDR2 from the germline V gene are SGDLS and YYNGEE. The CDR3 DNA is TGTGCCAGCAGCGCATCCACAGGGCTCACTGAAGCTTTCTTT. This gives the protein CASSASTGLTEAFF.

This clone turned up a few times. The chain is built from TRBV5-1 and TRBJ1-1; a weak D match, TRBD1 (5 bases). CDR1 SGHRS and CDR2 YFSETQ come from the germline V gene. V was pared by 4 bases and J by 1 base, with 14 bases between. The CDR3 runs to 15 residues. CDR3 in DNA: TGCGCCAGCAGCACCCCAGGACACCGGAACACTGAAGCTTTCTTT. This encodes CASSTPGHRNTEAFF. Full variable domain (remainder filled in from reference TRBV5-1 and TRBJ1-1): KAGVTQTPRYLIKTRGQQVTLSCSPISGHRSVSWYQQTPGQGLQFLFEYFSETQRNKGNFPGRFSGRQFSNSRSEMNVSTLELGDSALYLCASSTPGHRNTEAFFGQGTRLTVV.

The J gene is TRBJ2-5, the V gene TRBV7-6, with 16 bases fitting TRBD2. The CDR3 covers 17 residues. In germline, CDR1 is SGHVS, CDR2 FNYEAQ. With 4 bases clipped from V and 4 bases from J, the junction kept 6 bases outside the gene matches. The CDR3 reads CASSSVGLAGGGETQYF. In DNA, the CDR3 is TGTGCCAGCAGCTCGGTGGGACTAGCGGGAGGGGGAGAGACCCAGTACTTC.

The rearrangement uses TRBV18 and TRBJ1-2; a possible D gene is TRBD1 (6 bases). The CDR3 has 15 residues. Germline lookup yields CDR1 KGHSH and CDR2 LQKENI. The V end was cut by 6 bases, the J end by 0 bases, with 14 bases between. The CDR3: CASSDRTVSNYGYTF. The CDR3 region has the DNA TGTGCCAGCTCGGATAGGACAGTCTCTAACTATGGCTACACCTTC.

V and J are TRBV29-1 and TRBJ2-7, with 10 bases lining up with TRBD1. CDR1 SQVTM and CDR2 ANQGSEA come from the germline V gene. J lost 3 bases, V lost 5 bases, and 16 bases had no gene match. The CDR3 loop spans 17 amino acids. The CDR3 here is CSVKSFSPGQGFYEQYF. CDR3 nucleotide sequence: TGCAGCGTTAAGAGTTTTTCCCCGGGACAGGGGTTCTACGAGCAGTACTTC.